This T cell receptor (beta chain) derives from a study of blood T cell repertoires in COVID-19. Study as a whole: Samples representing acute and convalescent COVID-19 were sourced from the United States, Italy and Spain. Sources were T cells, B-cell-depleted T cells, or PBMCs; the material itself was cDNA or gDNA.

As handled by the study authors: Amplified reference gene primers provided the basis for estimating nucleated cell counts. Some clones are missing from TCRdb's copy, which holds only in-frame ones; the method was immunoSEQ multiplex PCR. That table is the source of V, J and clone size, and D and trimming were worked out from the DNA. This table holds roughly 190,000 clones, about 85% found once. Germline V CDR1 and CDR2: SGHRS, YFSETQ. V lost 3 bases and J lost 2; bases outside the gene matches: 8. The CDR3 totals 16 residues. The rearrangement joins TRBV5-1 to TRBJ1-2; 9 bases match TRBD1. The sequence came from a man aged 60 to 75 with active or convalescent COVID-19. Sequences were obtained from peripheral blood. The DNA of the CDR3 is TGCGCCAGCAGCTGGGGACAGGGAACGGCGAACTATGGCTACACCTTC. It translates to CASSWGQGTANYGYTF.